This T cell receptor (beta chain) was identified during a study of human T cells and chemical hapten exposure. The study, taken as a whole, reports: No alteration of TCRs above 1 in 1000 frequency was seen with DPC sensitization.

This clonotype was recorded many times. Its antigen is still unknown. The V end was cut by 3 bases, the J end by 1 base, with 6 bases between. The CDR3 is 12 amino acids. Germline CDR1 DFQATT, CDR2 SNEGSKA (reference sequence). TCRdb processed the RACE reads anew with MiXCR; each CDR3 protein has one entry. Of 38,000 or so distinct CDR3 sequences listed, 7.6% are singletons. Time point in this sample: pre-sensitization, week 0. Treatment in this sample: therapeutic diphenylcyclopropenone sensitization with weekly scalp DPC. This sample comprised whole blood, obtained in connection with sensitization to the hapten diphenylcyclopropenone (DPC). This TCR came from a woman aged 45-60 years with alopecia areata. Some clones in this sample may be carry-over from other donors' samples. V is TRBV20-1 and J is TRBJ1-1; D unresolved. CDR3 in DNA: TGCAGTGCTAGTCACAGGAACACTGAAGCTTTCTTT. It is translated as CSASHRNTEAFF.